Sequencing of this TCR beta chain was carried out in a study of CD8 T cells in Susac syndrome. Diagnostic criteria defined recently for definite or probable disease were met by the Susac syndrome patients. The germline CDR1 and CDR2 sequences are MGHRA and YSYEKL. The ends were cut back, 6 bases at V and 6 bases at J, with 17 bases in the middle. The CDR3 extends over 14 amino acids. Note on this clonotype: What it recognizes is unknown.

The RNA input was about 0.5 to 1 ug, and it was reverse transcribed with random hexamers. One entry per CDR3 protein, called by TCRdb with MiXCR from the immunoSEQ multiplex PCR reads. The sample consists of about 130,000 distinct CDR3 sequences, about 94% of them appearing once. General study points: Clonal expansion was present among Susac CD8+ cells. This expansion reached its peak in TEMRA cells and in active patients. The study acknowledged a relatively small number of individuals in its TCR sequencing and HLA analysis.

What was sequenced was CD8+ T cells from PBMCs. V usage is TRBV4-1 and J usage is TRBJ1-1; D is perhaps TRBD1 (5 bases). The TCR sequence derives from a human donor with Susac syndrome. CDR3 in DNA: TGCGCCAGCAGACCCGAAGGGGCCTTCGCTGAAGCTTTCTTT. This gives the protein CASRPEGAFAEAFF.